A selection of T cell receptor beta chains follows, all from one sample in a study of blood T cell repertoires in COVID-19. Data came from immunoSEQ multiplex PCR; TCRdb stores just in-frame clones and leaves some out. The sample lists 200,000 or so clones, about 79% occurring once. Source material: peripheral blood. These receptors were taken from a human donor in a cohort sampled during active COVID-19. The CDR3 runs from the conserved cysteine through the conserved F or W. D genes are given only for firm matches. Rows may omit the clone size; those that give it use once, few, many or a size class.

clone size	CDR3 length	V gene	J gene	D gene	CDR3 DNA	CDR3 protein
once	17	TRBV19	TRBJ2-1	TRBD2	TGTGCCAGTAGTTCCAGACTAGCCGGGCGATTCTACAATGAGCAGTTCTTC	CASSSRLAGRFYNEQFF
.	13	TRBV7-2	TRBJ2-7	TRBD2	TGTGCCAGCAGCCCAATAGCGGGAGGGCTGCAGTACTTC	CASSPIAGGLQYF
once	16	TRBV6-4	TRBJ2-1	TRBD1	TGTGCCAGCAGCATTCGACTCAGGGGGAACTACAATGAGCAGTTCTTC	CASSIRLRGNYNEQFF
.	15	TRBV15	TRBJ2-7	TRBD1	TGTGCCACCAGCAGCGGGACAGTAACTAACCACGAGCAGTACTTC	CATSSGTVTNHEQYF
.	15	TRBV24-1	TRBJ2-1	.	TGTGCCACCAGTACTCCGGGAGCCTCCTACAATGAGCAGTTCTTC	CATSTPGASYNEQFF
.	12	TRBV29-1	TRBJ2-7	.	TGCAGCGTTCGATACTCCTCCTACGAGCAGTACTTC	CSVRYSSYEQYF
.	14	TRBV4-1	TRBJ1-6	.	TGCGCCAGCAGCCAAGAGACTCAAGCTTCACCCCTCCACTTT	CASSQETQASPLHF
few	14	TRBV28	TRBJ1-2	TRBD1	TGTGCCAGCAGTTTAGGGACAGGGGGCTATGGCTACACCTTC	CASSLGTGGYGYTF
.	16	TRBV19	TRBJ2-5	TRBD2	TGTGCCAGTAGTCCAGTGACGGGGAGGGCCCGGGAGACCCAGTACTTC	CASSPVTGRARETQYF
.	16	TRBV5-5	TRBJ2-6	TRBD2	TGTGCCAGCAGCTTTCTAGCGGGAGTTGGGGCCAACGTCCTGACTTTC	CASSFLAGVGANVLTF
.	17	TRBV5-1	TRBJ2-5	TRBD2	TGCGCCAGCAGCTTGCAGCCGGGACTAGCGGGACGGGAGACCCAGTACTTC	CASSLQPGLAGRETQYF
.	16	TRBV4-1	TRBJ1-1	TRBD1	TGCGCCAGCAGCCAAGGATACAGGGGCCCGAACACTGAAGCTTTCTTT	CASSQGYRGPNTEAFF
.	12	TRBV10-1	TRBJ1-1	TRBD1	TGCGCCAGCAGCGACGACAGGGCCGGAGCTTTCTTT	CASSDDRAGAFF
.	15	TRBV28	TRBJ2-3	.	TGTGCCAGCAGTTCTAGAGGGAGGCGGACAGATACGCAGTATTTT	CASSSRGRRTDTQYF
.	15	TRBV18	TRBJ2-7	TRBD1	TGTGCCAGCTCACCGCCGGGACAGTACTCCTACGAGCAGTACTTC	CASSPPGQYSYEQYF
.	22	TRBV29-1	TRBJ2-1	TRBD1	TGCAGCGTTGCCGACTTGAGCCCGGGACAGGGGGCCTGGAGCGGGGCGTACAATGAGCAGTTCTTC	CSVADLSPGQGAWSGAYNEQFF
once	15	TRBV4-1	TRBJ2-4	.	TGCGCCAGCAGCCAAACAGCTTTAGCCAAAAACATTCAGTACTTC	CASSQTALAKNIQYF
.	16	TRBV5-1	TRBJ2-7	.	TGCGCCAGCAGAGTGGGGCTAGGGGCCTCCTACTACGAGCAGTACTTC	CASRVGLGASYYEQYF
.	13	TRBV5-6	TRBJ2-1	.	TGTGCCAGCAGCTTGCGGGGAATTGGCGAGCAGTTCTTC	CASSLRGIGEQFF
few	17	TRBV13	TRBJ2-3	TRBD2	TGTGCCAGCAGCTTAGTTGGACTAGCGGGTAACACAGATACGCAGTATTTT	CASSLVGLAGNTDTQYF
.	15	TRBV19	TRBJ2-5	.	TGTGCCAGTAGGATTACAGGGACGGGGATAGAGACCCAGTACTTC	CASRITGTGIETQYF
.	14	TRBV7-2	TRBJ2-7	TRBD1	TGTGCCAGCAGGACCGACAGGGGTTCCTACGAGCAGTACTTC	CASRTDRGSYEQYF
few	13	TRBV10-3	TRBJ2-5	TRBD2	TGTGCCATCAGTACTGGGACTAGCACGGCCCAGTACTTC	CAISTGTSTAQYF
many	13	TRBV19	TRBJ1-5	.	TGTGCCAGTAGTCTTAATAGCAATCAGCCCCAGCATTTT	CASSLNSNQPQHF
.	14	TRBV28	TRBJ1-1	.	TGTGCCAGCACCCCAGGGGCGTGGAGCACTGAAGCTTTCTTT	CASTPGAWSTEAFF
.	13	TRBV7-2	TRBJ1-5	.	TGTGCCAGCAGAGGAGGACAGAATCAGCCCCAGCATTTT	CASRGGQNQPQHF
.	15	TRBV28	TRBJ2-4	.	TGTGCCAGCAGTTACCAGGGTGCTGCGAAAAACATTCAGTACTTC	CASSYQGAAKNIQYF
.	15	TRBV4-1	TRBJ2-2	.	TGCGCCAGCAGCCCAAGAGGAGGCAACACCGGGGAGCTGTTTTTT	CASSPRGGNTGELFF
.	11	TRBV2	TRBJ2-7	.	TGTGCCAACCGACAGGTACTCGAGCAGTACTTC	CANRQVLEQYF
.	16	TRBV7-2	TRBJ1-1	TRBD1	TGTGCCAGCAGCCCCCGGGACAGGGGGAGGGCCACTGAAGCTTTCTTT	CASSPRDRGRATEAFF
.	17	TRBV28	TRBJ2-2	.	TGTGCCAGCAGTTTTCATGCAGGGGTACCGAACACCGGGGAGCTGTTTTTT	CASSFHAGVPNTGELFF
.	15	TRBV10-2	TRBJ2-1	TRBD2	TGCGCCAGCTCGACTAGCGGGAGCACCTACAATGAGCAGTTCTTC	CASSTSGSTYNEQFF
.	15	TRBV5-1	TRBJ2-3	.	TGCGCCAGCAGCTCGGAGGCCGCCCCATATGATACGCAGTATTTT	CASSSEAAPYDTQYF
.	17	TRBV7-9	TRBJ2-1	TRBD2	TGTGCCAGCAGCTTCCTCGGGGGGGGAGGGCCCTACAATGAGCAGTTCTTC	CASSFLGGGGPYNEQFF
.	12	TRBV6-6	TRBJ1-1	TRBD1	TGTGCCACCGGAACAGGGGCTACTGAAGCTTTCTTT	CATGTGATEAFF
.	15	TRBV19	TRBJ2-3	.	TGTGCCAGTAGAGGGGGAAGCTCTAACACAGATACGCAGTATTTT	CASRGGSSNTDTQYF
.	13	TRBV6-6	TRBJ2-7	TRBD1	TGTGCCAGCAGCCGACAGGGGGCAGGCGAGCAGTACTTC	CASSRQGAGEQYF
.	13	TRBV28	TRBJ2-3	.	TGTGCCAGCAGTTCCCCCAACACAGATACGCAGTATTTT	CASSSPNTDTQYF
.	15	TRBV18	TRBJ2-1	.	TGTGCCAGCTCACCACTCGGAGGGTTCGGGAATGAGCAGTTCTTC	CASSPLGGFGNEQFF
few	13	TRBV6-5	TRBJ2-7	TRBD2	TGTGCCAGCAGTTATGAAGCGGGAGGCGAGCAGTACTTC	CASSYEAGGEQYF